This T cell receptor (beta chain) was captured in a study of blood T cell repertoires in COVID-19. Original processing notes: Scientists estimated how many nucleated cells there were by amplifying reference gene primers. The table came from immunoSEQ multiplex PCR; TCRdb's copy has only in-frame clones and leaves some out. D and trimming were read from the DNA, whereas the V and J calls and clone size are those reported in that table. The table lists about 74,000 clones, over 70% of them singletons. Germline CDR1 LGHDT, CDR2 YNNKEL (reference sequence). Trimming removed 4 bases from V and 2 bases from J, with 24 bases in between. The CDR3 spans 19 residues.

This chain links TRBV3-1 (or the pseudogene TRBV3-2) with TRBJ2-1; D might be TRBD1 (5 bases). Sample: peripheral blood. The source of this sequence is a human donor in a cohort sampled during active COVID-19. CDR3 DNA: TGTGCCAGCAGCCCCGCCGGTAAGGGGTTTAGCCAAACCTACAATGAGCAGTTCTTC. This translates into CASSPAGKGFSQTYNEQFF.